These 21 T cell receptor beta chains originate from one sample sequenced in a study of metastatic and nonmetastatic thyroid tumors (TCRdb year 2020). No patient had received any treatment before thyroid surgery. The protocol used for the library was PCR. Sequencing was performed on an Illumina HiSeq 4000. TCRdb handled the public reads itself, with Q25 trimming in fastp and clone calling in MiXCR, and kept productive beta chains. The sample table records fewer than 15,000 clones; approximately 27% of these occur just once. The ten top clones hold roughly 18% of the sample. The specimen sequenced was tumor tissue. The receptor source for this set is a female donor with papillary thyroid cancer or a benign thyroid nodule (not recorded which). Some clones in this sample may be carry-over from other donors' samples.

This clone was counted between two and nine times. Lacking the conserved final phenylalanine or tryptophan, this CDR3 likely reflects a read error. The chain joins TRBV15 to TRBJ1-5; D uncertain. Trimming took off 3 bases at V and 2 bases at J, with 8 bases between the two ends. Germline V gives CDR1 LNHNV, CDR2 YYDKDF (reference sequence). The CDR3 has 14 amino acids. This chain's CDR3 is CATSRGGGNQPQHS. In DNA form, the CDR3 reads TGTGCCACCAGCAGGGGTGGCGGCAATCAGCCCCAGCATTCT.

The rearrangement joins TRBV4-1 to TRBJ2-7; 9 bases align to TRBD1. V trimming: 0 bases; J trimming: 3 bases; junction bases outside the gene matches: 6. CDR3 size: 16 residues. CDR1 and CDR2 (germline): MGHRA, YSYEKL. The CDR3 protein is CASSQDWGQGLYEQYF. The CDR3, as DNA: TGCGCCAGCAGCCAAGATTGGGGACAGGGACTCTACGAGCAGTACTTC.

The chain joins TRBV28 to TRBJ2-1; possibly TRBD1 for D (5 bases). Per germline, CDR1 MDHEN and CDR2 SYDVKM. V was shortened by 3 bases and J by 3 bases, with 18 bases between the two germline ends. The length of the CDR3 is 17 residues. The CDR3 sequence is CASSLPSNPGHYNEQFF. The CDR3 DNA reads TGTGCCAGCAGTTTGCCCTCGAACCCTGGACACTACAATGAGCAGTTCTTC.

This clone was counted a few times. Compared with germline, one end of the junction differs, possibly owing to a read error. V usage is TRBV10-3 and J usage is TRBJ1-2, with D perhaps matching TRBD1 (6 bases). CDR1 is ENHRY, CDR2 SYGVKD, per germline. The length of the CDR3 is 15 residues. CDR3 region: CSISARGASGICYTF. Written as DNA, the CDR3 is TGTTCCATCAGTGCTCGGGGGGCGTCGGGAATTTGCTACACCTTC.

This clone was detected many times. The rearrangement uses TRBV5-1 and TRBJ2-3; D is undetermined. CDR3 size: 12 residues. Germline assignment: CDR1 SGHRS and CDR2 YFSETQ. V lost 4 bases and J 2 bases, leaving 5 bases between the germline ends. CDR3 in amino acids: CASSLYTDTQYF. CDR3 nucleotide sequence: TGCGCCAGCAGCCTCTACACAGATACGCAGTATTTT.

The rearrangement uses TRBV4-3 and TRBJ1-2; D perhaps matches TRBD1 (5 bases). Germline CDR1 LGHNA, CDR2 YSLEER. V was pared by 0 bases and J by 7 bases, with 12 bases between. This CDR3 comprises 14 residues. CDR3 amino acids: CASSQDSQGTGYTF. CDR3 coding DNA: TGCGCCAGCAGCCAAGATTCCCAGGGTACTGGCTACACCTTC.

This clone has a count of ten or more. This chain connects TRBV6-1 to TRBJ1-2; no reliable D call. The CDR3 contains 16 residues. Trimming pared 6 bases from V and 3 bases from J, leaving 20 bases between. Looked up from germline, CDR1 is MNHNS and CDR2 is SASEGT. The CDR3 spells CASSSISRVYDYGYTF. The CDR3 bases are TGTGCCAGCAGCTCCATTTCAAGGGTCTATGACTATGGCTACACCTTC.

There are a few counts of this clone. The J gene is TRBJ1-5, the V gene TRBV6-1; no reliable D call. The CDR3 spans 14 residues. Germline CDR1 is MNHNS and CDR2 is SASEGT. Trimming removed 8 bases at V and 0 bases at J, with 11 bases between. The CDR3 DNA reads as TGTGCCAGCTGGTCCGGTTATAGCAATCAGCCCCAGCATTTT. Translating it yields CASWSGYSNQPQHF.

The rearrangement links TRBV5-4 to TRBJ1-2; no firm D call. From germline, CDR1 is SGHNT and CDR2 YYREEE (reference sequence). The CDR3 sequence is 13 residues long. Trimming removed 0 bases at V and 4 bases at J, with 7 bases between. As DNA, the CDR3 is TGTGCCAGCAGCTTGGAACAGTCCTATGGCTACACCTTC. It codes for CASSLEQSYGYTF.

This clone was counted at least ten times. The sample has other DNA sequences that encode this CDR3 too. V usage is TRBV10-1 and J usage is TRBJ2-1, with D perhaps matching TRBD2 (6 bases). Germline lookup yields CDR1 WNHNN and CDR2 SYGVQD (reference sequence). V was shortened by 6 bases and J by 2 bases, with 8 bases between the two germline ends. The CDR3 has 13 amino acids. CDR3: CASSRGTYNEQFF. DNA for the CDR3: TGCGCCAGCAGCCGGGGGACCTACAATGAGCAGTTCTTC.

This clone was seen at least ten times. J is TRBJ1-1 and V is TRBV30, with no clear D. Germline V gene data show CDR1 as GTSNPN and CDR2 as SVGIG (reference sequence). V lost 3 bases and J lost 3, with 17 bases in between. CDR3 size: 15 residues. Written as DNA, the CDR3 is TGTGCCTGGAGAACGATTAGGGCGGTGGACACTGAAGCTTTCTTT. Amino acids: CAWRTIRAVDTEAFF.

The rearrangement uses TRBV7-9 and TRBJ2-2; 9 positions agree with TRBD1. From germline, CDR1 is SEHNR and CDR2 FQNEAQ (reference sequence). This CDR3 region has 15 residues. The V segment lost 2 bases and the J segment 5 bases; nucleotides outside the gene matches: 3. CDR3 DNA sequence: TGTGCCAGCAGCTTATTCGGACAGGGGACCGGGGAGCTGTTTTTT. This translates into CASSLFGQGTGELFF.

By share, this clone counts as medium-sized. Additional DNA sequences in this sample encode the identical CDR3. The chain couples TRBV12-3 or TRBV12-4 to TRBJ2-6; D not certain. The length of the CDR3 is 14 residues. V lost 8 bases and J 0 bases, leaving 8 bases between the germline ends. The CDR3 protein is CASLLDSGANVLTF. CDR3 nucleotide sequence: TGTGCCAGCTTATTGGACTCTGGGGCCAACGTCCTGACTTTC.

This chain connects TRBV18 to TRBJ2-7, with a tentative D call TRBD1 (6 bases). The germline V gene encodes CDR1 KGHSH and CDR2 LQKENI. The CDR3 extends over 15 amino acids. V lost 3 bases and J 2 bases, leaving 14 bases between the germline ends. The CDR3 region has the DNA TGTGCCAGCTCACCGACCCCTACAGGGACCTACGAGCAGTACTTC. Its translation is CASSPTPTGTYEQYF. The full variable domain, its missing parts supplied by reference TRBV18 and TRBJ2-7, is NAGVMQNPRHLVRRRGQEARLRCSPMKGHSHVYWYRQLPEEGLKFMVYLQKENIIDESGMPKERFSAEFPKEGPSILRIQQVVRGDSAAYFCASSPTPTGTYEQYFGPGTRLTVT.

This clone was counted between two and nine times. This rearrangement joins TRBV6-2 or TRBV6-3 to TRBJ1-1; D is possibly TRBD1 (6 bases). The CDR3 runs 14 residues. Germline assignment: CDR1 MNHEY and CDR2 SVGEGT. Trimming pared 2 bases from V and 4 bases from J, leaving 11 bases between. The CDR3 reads CASSYEGGFTEAFF. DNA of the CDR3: TGTGCCAGCAGTTACGAGGGGGGGTTCACTGAAGCTTTCTTT.

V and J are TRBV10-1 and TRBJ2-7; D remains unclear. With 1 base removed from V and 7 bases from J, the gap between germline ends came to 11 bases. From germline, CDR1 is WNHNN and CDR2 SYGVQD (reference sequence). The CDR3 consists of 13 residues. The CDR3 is CASSELGRREQYF. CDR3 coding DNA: TGCGCCAGCAGTGAGTTAGGACGGCGGGAGCAGTACTTC.

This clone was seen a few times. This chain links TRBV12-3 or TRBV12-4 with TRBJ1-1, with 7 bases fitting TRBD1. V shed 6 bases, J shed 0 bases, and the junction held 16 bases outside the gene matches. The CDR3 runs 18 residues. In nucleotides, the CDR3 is TGTGCCAGCAGCCCGTACTCTTACAGGGGTGGAGTGAACACTGAAGCTTTCTTT. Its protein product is CASSPYSYRGGVNTEAFF.

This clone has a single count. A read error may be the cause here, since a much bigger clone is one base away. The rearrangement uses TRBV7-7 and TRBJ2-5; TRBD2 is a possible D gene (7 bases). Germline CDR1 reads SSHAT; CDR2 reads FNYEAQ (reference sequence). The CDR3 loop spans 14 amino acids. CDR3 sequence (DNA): TGTGCTAGCAGCCATGGGCGGGGGCAAGAGACCCATTACTTC. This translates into CASSHGRGQETHYF.

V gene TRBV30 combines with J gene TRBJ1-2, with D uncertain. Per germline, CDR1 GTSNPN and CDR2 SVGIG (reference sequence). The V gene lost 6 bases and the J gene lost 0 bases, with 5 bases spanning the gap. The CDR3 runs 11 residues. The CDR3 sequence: CACQTNYGYTF. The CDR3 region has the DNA TGTGCCTGCCAGACTAACTATGGCTACACCTTC.

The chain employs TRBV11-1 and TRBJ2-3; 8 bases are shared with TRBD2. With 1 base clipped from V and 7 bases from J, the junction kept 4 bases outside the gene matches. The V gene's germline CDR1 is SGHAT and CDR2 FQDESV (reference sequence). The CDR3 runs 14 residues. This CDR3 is CASSLESGSYTQYF. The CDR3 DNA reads TGTGCCAGCAGCTTAGAGAGCGGGAGTTATACGCAGTATTTT.

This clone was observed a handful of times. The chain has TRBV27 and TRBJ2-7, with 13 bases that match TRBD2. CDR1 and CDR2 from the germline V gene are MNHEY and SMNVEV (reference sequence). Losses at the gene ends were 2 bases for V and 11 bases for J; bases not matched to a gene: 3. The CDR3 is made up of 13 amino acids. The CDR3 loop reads CASSLGLAGVKYF. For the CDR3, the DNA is TGTGCCAGCAGTTTAGGACTAGCGGGAGTGAAGTACTTC.